This T cell receptor beta chain appears in the sequencing data of a study of CD8 T cells in acute hepatitis C reinfection. Study background: CD8+ T cells specific for HCV NS3-1073 were sequenced.

Clones were sequenced by immunoSEQ multiplex PCR, and TCRdb holds only the in-frame ones, with some missing. The sample shows tens of thousands of clones, over 75% of them seen only once. This clone was found once. Its antigen is still unknown. Time point here: naive CD8 control sorted from an acute-time-point sample. Study-wide points: No chronic follow-up sample yielded enough NS3-1073 specific cells. NS3-1073 specific repertoires were highly diverse across all groups.

The TCR originated in a woman between 18 and 29 years old who spontaneously cleared hepatitis C infection. Sequenced: naive CD8+ T cells from PBMCs.

CDR3 loop: CASSLLAPGGLSEQYF. The CDR3 region has the DNA TGTGCCAGCAGTTTATTGGCTCCAGGGGGGCTGAGTGAGCAGTACTTC. V is TRBV27 and J is TRBJ2-7; weak D call: TRBD1 (7 bases). Germline V gene data show CDR1 as MNHEY and CDR2 as SMNVEV (reference sequence). Trimming stripped 1 base from V and 7 bases from J, with 20 bases between. The CDR3 has 16 residues.